This T cell receptor (beta chain) originates from a study of response to subunit inactivated influenza vaccine. Broader study findings: Authors proposed each seasonal influenza vaccination draws in few new T cells.

A note on this clonotype: The antigen is not known.

This CDR3 spans 14 amino acids. The germline CDR1 and CDR2 sequences are MDHEN and SYDVKM. The V end lost 6 bases, the J end lost 3 bases, and 9 bases lay between the germline ends. TCRdb redid the calling of the RT-PCR reads with MiXCR, one entry per CDR3 protein. The sample has some 540,000 distinct CDR3 sequences; roughly 25% are singletons. These records were also assigned to another study, of T cells expressing NK-cell markers. Per that study: cDNA encoding TCR beta was synthesized via 5'RACE template switching incorporating UMIs. For a few donors, these clonotypes were likewise the leading ones in the CD3+CD56-NKG2C+ fraction.

The sequences come from CD4+ T cells sorted from PBMCs, collected 11 to 12 days after vaccination. This receptor was identified in a middle-aged man who received an inactivated influenza vaccine. The gene calls are TRBV28 and TRBJ2-6; possible D gene TRBD2, 6 bases. The CDR3 nucleotides read TGTGCCAGCAGCACTAGCTTTGGGGCCAACGTCCTGACTTTC. It encodes CASSTSFGANVLTF.